The 14 T cell receptor beta chains below were found in one sample sequenced in a study of blood T cell repertoires in COVID-19. TCRdb's table, derived via immunoSEQ multiplex PCR, lists solely in-frame clones and lacks some. The table has approximately 330,000 clones, around 90% seen once. Source material: peripheral blood. These receptors were taken from a man aged 30-40 years with COVID-19, enrolled during active disease.

The V call is TRBV3-1 (or the pseudogene TRBV3-2), the J call TRBJ2-1, with D perhaps matching TRBD2 (6 bases). With 4 bases removed from V and 4 bases from J, the gap between germline ends came to 8 bases. The CDR3 contains 13 residues. Germline values: CDR1 LGHDT, CDR2 YNNKEL (reference sequence). The CDR3 region has the DNA TGTGCCAGCAGCCTGGGACTGTACAATGAGCAGTTCTTC. Its translation: CASSLGLYNEQFF.

This clone was observed many times. The V gene is TRBV7-3, the J gene TRBJ2-1, with 14 bases matching TRBD2. The length of the CDR3 is 18 residues. The trim removed 5 bases at V and 1 base at J, leaving 7 bases unmatched. Germline CDR1 and CDR2: SGHTA and FQGTGA. This CDR3 reads CASSPGTSGRLSYNEQFF. The CDR3 nucleotides are TGTGCCAGCAGCCCTGGGACTAGCGGGAGACTTTCCTACAATGAGCAGTTCTTC. Combining the CDR3 with reference TRBV7-3 and TRBJ2-1 gives the whole variable domain GAGVSQTPSNKVTEKGKYVELRCDPISGHTALYWYRQSLGQGPEFLIYFQGTGAADDSGLPNDRFFAVRPEGSVSTLKIQRTERGDSAVYLCASSPGTSGRLSYNEQFFGPGTRLTVL.

This chain connects TRBV9 to TRBJ1-4; TRBD1 agrees at 7 bases. CDR3 size: 14 residues. Germline V CDR1 and CDR2: SGDLS, YYNGEE. Trimming removed 3 bases from V and 3 bases from J; junction bases left unmatched: 2. CDR3 residues: CASSEGQPNEKLFF. As DNA, the CDR3 is TGTGCCAGCAGCGAGGGACAGCCTAATGAAAAACTGTTTTTT.

This clone was seen a few times. This chain's CDR3 is CATSRTASGNTIYF. The CDR3, as DNA: TGTGCCACCAGCAGGACAGCCTCTGGAAACACCATATATTTT. V usage is TRBV15 and J usage is TRBJ1-3; D possibly corresponds to TRBD1 (5 bases). The CDR3 consists of 14 residues. Between the trimmed V and J ends, which lost 3 bases and 0 bases, there was a span of 6 bases. Per germline, CDR1 LNHNV and CDR2 YYDKDF (reference sequence).

The genes are TRBV7-9 and TRBJ1-2; D unclear. Trimming removed 1 base from V and 6 bases from J, with 15 bases in between. CDR3 size: 15 residues. From germline, CDR1 is SEHNR and CDR2 FQNEAQ (reference sequence). CDR3 protein: CASSLVSPGSHGYTF. Here the CDR3 DNA reads TGTGCCAGCAGCTTAGTATCTCCAGGCAGCCATGGCTACACCTTC.

The chain links TRBV30 to TRBJ1-6, with D possibly TRBD1 on 6 matching bases. V gave up 2 bases and J gave up 6 bases, with 17 bases separating them. This CDR3 has 16 residues. The germline CDR1 and CDR2 sequences are GTSNPN and SVGIG (reference sequence). The CDR3 loop reads CAWSSWGQNRNSPLHF. The CDR3 region has the DNA TGTGCCTGGAGTAGTTGGGGGCAAAATCGTAATTCACCCCTCCACTTT.

This chain joins TRBV5-1 and TRBJ1-1; D is unclear. This CDR3 contains 13 residues. The V gene lost 3 bases and the J gene lost 4 bases, with 10 bases spanning the gap. The V gene's germline CDR1 is SGHRS and CDR2 YFSETQ. In DNA form, the CDR3 reads TGCGCCAGCAGCTACGGAGCGGGCACTGAAGCTTTCTTT. Translation gives CASSYGAGTEAFF.

This clone was found once. V is TRBV4-1 and J is TRBJ2-4; maybe TRBD1 (5 bases). The CDR3 has 16 residues. Germline CDR1 reads MGHRA; CDR2 reads YSYEKL. V was clipped by 4 bases and J by 1 base, with 14 bases between them. CDR3 sequence: CASSPDAGLAKNIQYF. The DNA for the CDR3 is TGCGCCAGCAGCCCGGATGCAGGGCTGGCCAAAAACATTCAGTACTTC.

The chain has TRBV13 and TRBJ2-1; TRBD1 matches 7 bases. Germline V gene data show CDR1 as PRHDT and CDR2 as FYEKMQ (reference sequence). V was pared by 3 bases and J by 6 bases, with 8 bases of the junction left unmatched. This CDR3 region has 15 residues. The CDR3 here is CASSLVGGGPNEQFF. The CDR3 DNA reads TGTGCCAGCAGCTTGGTAGGGGGCGGACCCAATGAGCAGTTCTTC. The variable domain in full, with the rest retrieved from reference TRBV13 and TRBJ2-1, is AAGVIQSPRHLIKEKRETATLKCYPIPRHDTVYWYQQGPGQDPQFLISFYEKMQSDKGSIPDRFSAQQFSDYHSELNMSSLELGDSALYFCASSLVGGGPNEQFFGPGTRLTVL.

The chain combines TRBV19 with TRBJ1-1, with 8 bases that match TRBD1. The germline CDR1 and CDR2 sequences are LNHDA and SQIVND (reference sequence). Trimming cost V 8 bases and J 4 bases; bases outside gene matches: 18. This CDR3 is built from 17 residues. Written as DNA, the CDR3 is TGTGCCAGTGCGTGGACAGGGAGTGCCTATTCCTCCACTGAAGCTTTCTTT. Residues: CASAWTGSAYSSTEAFF.

The chain recombines TRBV27 with TRBJ2-1; possible D gene TRBD2, 6 bases. Deletions cut 5 bases from V and 4 bases from J, with 15 bases between. CDR1 and CDR2 (germline): MNHEY, SMNVEV (reference sequence). This CDR3 is built from 15 residues. The CDR3 coding sequence is TGTGCCAGCAGTCCCGGAGTAGCGGTGTACAATGAGCAGTTCTTC. Translation gives CASSPGVAVYNEQFF.

The J gene is TRBJ2-5, the V gene TRBV11-3; D is undetermined. In germline, CDR1 is SGHNT, CDR2 YENEEA. Trimming took off 3 bases at V and 4 bases at J, with 9 bases between the two ends. The CDR3 is made up of 13 amino acids. The CDR3 spells CASSFGYRETQYF. The CDR3, as DNA: TGTGCCAGCAGCTTCGGGTATCGAGAGACCCAGTACTTC.

This chain connects TRBV7-3 to TRBJ2-3; D remains unclear. CDR3 length: 16 amino acids. Looked up from germline, CDR1 is SGHTA and CDR2 is FQGTGA. Deletions cut 4 bases from V and 1 base from J, with 15 bases between. Written as DNA, the CDR3 is TGTGCCAGCAGCTCCGCAATGACTCCAGGCACAGATACGCAGTATTTT. This sequence encodes CASSSAMTPGTDTQYF.

V and J are TRBV4-1 and TRBJ2-1; TRBD1 matches 8 bases. Trimming took 2 bases from V and 0 from J; bases not matched to a gene: 9. This CDR3 is built from 18 residues. From germline, CDR1 is MGHRA and CDR2 YSYEKL. The CDR3 DNA sequence: TGCGCCAGCAGCCAAAGGACAGGGTCCTGGATCTCCTACAATGAGCAGTTCTTC. It specifies CASSQRTGSWISYNEQFF.